Presented here are 6 T cell receptor beta chains from one specimen sequenced in a study of CD8 T cells in Susac syndrome (dated by TCRdb to between 2019 and 2020). Libraries were constructed by the immunoSEQ multiplex PCR assay. RNA was extracted using the RNeasy kit, and about 0.5 to 1 microgram was reverse transcribed with random hexamers. Using fastp at Q25 and MiXCR, TCRdb reprocessed the public reads and kept productive beta chains. Rows with one shared CDR3 protein collapse into an entry with the most common genes and DNA. The sample table shows some 130,000 distinct CDR3 sequences, and over 75% are seen once. The ten largest account for roughly 0.5% of the sample. The sequencing sample was made of CD8+ T cells from PBMCs. Receptors originate from a human donor with multiple sclerosis.

The chain has TRBV3-1 and TRBJ1-1; tentative D call: TRBD1 (6 bases). CDR1 LGHDT and CDR2 YNNKEL come from the germline V gene (reference sequence). The CDR3 length is 15 residues. The V end lost 5 bases, the J end lost 1 base, and 14 bases lay between the germline ends. CDR3: CASSKNRVTNTEAFF. CDR3 sequence (DNA): TGTGCCAGCAGCAAGAACAGGGTCACGAACACTGAAGCTTTCTTT.

V gene TRBV21-1 combines with J gene TRBJ1-4; the D call of TRBD1 is as the table states it, not checked on the DNA. TRBV21-1 has pseudogene status. The CDR3 extends over 16 amino acids. CDR3 residues: CAIDPRGHSPNEKLFF. The CDR3 DNA follows: TGTGCCATCGACCCCAGGGGGCATTCCCCTAATGAAAAACTGTTTTTT.

In its sample, this clonotype is medium-sized (0.01 to 0.1%). The rearrangement joins TRBV5-6 to TRBJ2-1; no firm D call. This CDR3 has 11 amino acids. Germline V gene lookup returns CDR1 SGHDT and CDR2 YYEEEE. Trimming took 2 bases from V and 7 from J, leaving 4 bases between them. The CDR3 DNA sequence: TGTGCCAGCAGCTTAGGGAATGAGCAGTTCTTC. This encodes CASSLGNEQFF.

To note about this clonotype: The junction does not match germline at one end; this may be a read error. The chain joins TRBV7-9 to TRBJ1-3, with 7 bases matching TRBD1. The CDR3 is made up of 15 amino acids. The germline V gene encodes CDR1 SEHNR and CDR2 FQNEAQ (reference sequence). The CDR3 sequence is CASSPKSAGGTTIYF. In DNA, the CDR3 is TGTGCCAGCAGCCCTAAGTCGGCAGGGGGAACCACCATATATTTT. Using reference TRBV7-9 and TRBJ1-3 for the parts outside the CDR3, the full variable domain is DTGVSQNPRHKITKRGQNVTFRCDPISEHNRLYWYRQTLGQGPEFLTYFQNEAQLEKSRLLSDRFSAERPKGSFSTLEIQRTEQGDSAMYLCASSPKSAGGTTIYFGEGSWLTVV.

CDR3 amino acids: CASSLRGYEQYV. CDR3 in DNA: TGTGCCAGCAGCTTACGCGGTTACGAGCAGTACGTC. The V and J genes are TRBV11-2 and TRBJ2-7; no definite D call. V lost 2 bases and J lost 4, with 6 bases in between. Germline V gives CDR1 SGHAT, CDR2 FQNNGV. The length of the CDR3 is 12 residues.

This chain uses TRBV4-1 with TRBJ1-4; D perhaps matches TRBD1 (6 bases). Germline values: CDR1 MGHRA, CDR2 YSYEKL. The CDR3 consists of 16 residues. V gave up 4 bases and J gave up 8 bases, with 20 bases separating them. Written as DNA, the CDR3 is TGCGCCAGCAGCCTAGGACGGCAGGGGTTGAGGGAAAAACTGTTTTTT. This sequence encodes CASSLGRQGLREKLFF.